The subject of this entry is one T cell receptor (beta chain). The antigen remains unidentified. This sample was included in a study of T cell responses to AZD1222 COVID-19 vaccine. Unmatched junction bases numbered 4, after V lost 4 bases and J lost 1 base. CDR1 LGHNA and CDR2 YSLEER come from the germline V gene. This CDR3 is built from 15 residues. Whole-study results and caveats: The study identified only five or six AZD1222 recipients as seropositive at baseline. Spike-spanning, vaccine-associated CD4 TCRs were dominant at 160-218 and 743-854.

TCRdb's table, derived via immunoSEQ multiplex PCR, lists solely in-frame clones and lacks some. This table holds approximately 130,000 clones, approximately 86% found once. This sample comprised peripheral blood, obtained 28 days after the second AZD1222 dose. The receptor's source is an adult who received the AZD1222 COVID-19 vaccine. The chain joins TRBV4-3 to TRBJ2-1; 7 bases are shared with TRBD2. The CDR3 loop reads CASSRGGGSYNEQFF. The CDR3 DNA sequence: TGCGCCAGCAGCCGAGGCGGGGGTTCCTACAATGAGCAGTTCTTC.